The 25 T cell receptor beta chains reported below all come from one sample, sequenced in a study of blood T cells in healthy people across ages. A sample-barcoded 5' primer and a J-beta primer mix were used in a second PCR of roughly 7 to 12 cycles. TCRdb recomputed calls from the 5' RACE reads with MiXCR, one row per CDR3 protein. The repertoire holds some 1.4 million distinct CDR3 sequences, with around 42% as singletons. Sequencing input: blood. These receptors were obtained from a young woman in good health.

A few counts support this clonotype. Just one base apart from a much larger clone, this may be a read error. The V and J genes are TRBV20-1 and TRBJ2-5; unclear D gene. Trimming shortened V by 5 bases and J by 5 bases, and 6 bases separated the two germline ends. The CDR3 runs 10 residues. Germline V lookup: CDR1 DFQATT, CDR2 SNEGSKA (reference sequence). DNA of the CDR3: TGCAGTGCTCCAATCGAGACCCAGTACTTC. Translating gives CSAPIETQYF.

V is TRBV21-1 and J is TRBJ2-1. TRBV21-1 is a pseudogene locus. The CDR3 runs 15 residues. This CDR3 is CASSKWLNSYNEQFF. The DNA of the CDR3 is TGTGCCAGCAGCAAATGGCTAAACTCCTACAATGAGCAGTTCTTC.

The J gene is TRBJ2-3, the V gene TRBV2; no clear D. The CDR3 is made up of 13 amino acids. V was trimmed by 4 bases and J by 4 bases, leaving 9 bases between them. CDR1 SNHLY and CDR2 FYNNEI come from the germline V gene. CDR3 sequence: CASSARVADTQYF. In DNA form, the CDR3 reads TGTGCCAGCAGTGCGCGTGTGGCAGATACGCAGTATTTT.

This chain's CDR3 is CSARDPGLTTYEQYF. DNA of the CDR3: TGCAGTGCTAGAGATCCCGGACTTACAACCTACGAGCAGTACTTC. The rearrangement links TRBV20-1 to TRBJ2-7; a weak D match, TRBD2 (5 bases). Looked up from germline, CDR1 is DFQATT and CDR2 is SNEGSKA (reference sequence). V dropped 0 bases and J dropped 2 bases, with 14 bases sitting between them. This CDR3 is built from 15 residues.

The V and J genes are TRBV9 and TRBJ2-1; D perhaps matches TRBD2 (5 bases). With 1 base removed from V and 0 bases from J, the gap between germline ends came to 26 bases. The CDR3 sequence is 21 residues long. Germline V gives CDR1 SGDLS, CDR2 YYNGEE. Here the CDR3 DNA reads TGTGCCAGCAGCGTAATCCCCGACTATTCAACCATCAAGAGCTCCTACAATGAGCAGTTCTTC. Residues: CASSVIPDYSTIKSSYNEQFF.

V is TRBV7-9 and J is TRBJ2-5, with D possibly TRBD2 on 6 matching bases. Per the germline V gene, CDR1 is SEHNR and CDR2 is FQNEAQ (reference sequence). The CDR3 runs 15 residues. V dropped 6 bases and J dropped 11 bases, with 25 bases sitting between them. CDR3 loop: CASSLTSMRGNEQYF. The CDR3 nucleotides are TGTGCCAGCAGTCTAACTAGCATGAGAGGCAATGAGCAGTACTTC. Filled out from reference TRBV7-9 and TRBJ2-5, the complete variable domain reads DTGVSQNPRHKITKRGQNVTFRCDPISEHNRLYWYRQTLGQGPEFLTYFQNEAQLEKSRLLSDRFSAERPKGSFSTLEIQRTEQGDSAMYLCASSLTSMRGNEQYFGPGTRLLVL.

The chain's CDR3 is CAWSVGSCNEQFF. As DNA, the CDR3 is TGTGCCTGGAGTGTAGGTAGTTGCAATGAGCAGTTCTTC. The chain has TRBV30 and TRBJ2-1; no definite D call. Germline-derived CDR1 and CDR2 are GTSNPN and SVGIG (reference sequence). V lost 0 bases and J 6 bases, leaving 9 bases between the germline ends. CDR3 size: 13 residues.

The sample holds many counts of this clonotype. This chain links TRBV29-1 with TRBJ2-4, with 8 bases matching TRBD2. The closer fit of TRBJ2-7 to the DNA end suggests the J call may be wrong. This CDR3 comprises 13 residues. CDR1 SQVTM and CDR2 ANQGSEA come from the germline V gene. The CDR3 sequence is CSAWFGLASEQYF. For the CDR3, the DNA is TGCAGCGCGTGGTTTGGACTAGCATCCGAGCAGTACTTC.

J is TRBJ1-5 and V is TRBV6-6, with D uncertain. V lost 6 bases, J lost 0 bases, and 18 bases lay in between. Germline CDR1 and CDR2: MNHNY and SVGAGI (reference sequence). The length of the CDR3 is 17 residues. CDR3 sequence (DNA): TGTGCCAGCAGGGCAGGAGGCCTAAGCGATAGCAATCAGCCCCAGCATTTT. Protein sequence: CASRAGGLSDSNQPQHF.

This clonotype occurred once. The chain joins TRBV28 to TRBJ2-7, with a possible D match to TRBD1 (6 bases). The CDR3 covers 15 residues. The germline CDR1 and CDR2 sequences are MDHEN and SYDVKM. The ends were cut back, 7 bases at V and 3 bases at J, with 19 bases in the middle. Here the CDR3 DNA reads TGTGCCAGCATCACTTACCATCAGGGGCTCTACGAGCAGTACTTC. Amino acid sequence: CASITYHQGLYEQYF.

CDR3: CASSDGAGELFF. The DNA for the CDR3 is TGTGCCAGCTCGGACGGAGCCGGGGAGCTGTTTTTT. The V gene is TRBV7-9, the J gene TRBJ2-2, with no clear D. CDR1 and CDR2 (germline): SEHNR, FQNEAQ (reference sequence). The CDR3 covers 12 residues. Deletions cut 8 bases from V and 6 bases from J, with 10 bases between.

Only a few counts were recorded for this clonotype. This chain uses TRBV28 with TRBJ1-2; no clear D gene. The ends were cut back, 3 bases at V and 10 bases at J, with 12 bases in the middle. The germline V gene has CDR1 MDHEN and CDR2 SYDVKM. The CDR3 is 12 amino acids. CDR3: CASSLLENPYTF. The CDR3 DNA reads TGTGCCAGCAGTTTGCTCGAAAATCCCTACACCTTC.

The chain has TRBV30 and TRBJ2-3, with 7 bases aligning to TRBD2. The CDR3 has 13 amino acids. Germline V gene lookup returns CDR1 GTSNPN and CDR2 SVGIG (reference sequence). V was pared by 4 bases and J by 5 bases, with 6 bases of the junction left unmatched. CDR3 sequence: CAWMGAGRDTQYF. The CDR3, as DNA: TGTGCCTGGATGGGAGCGGGGCGAGATACGCAGTATTTT.

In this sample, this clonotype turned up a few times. CDR3 nucleotides: TGCGCCAGCAGTCCCCTCAGGGGGGGCGATACAGATACGCAGTATTTT. It codes for CASSPLRGGDTDTQYF. The chain combines TRBV4-1 with TRBJ2-3; D is tentatively TRBD1 or TRBD2 (7 bases each). The CDR3 length is 16 residues. From germline, CDR1 is MGHRA and CDR2 YSYEKL. The V and J ends lost 6 bases and 3 bases respectively, with 19 bases between them.

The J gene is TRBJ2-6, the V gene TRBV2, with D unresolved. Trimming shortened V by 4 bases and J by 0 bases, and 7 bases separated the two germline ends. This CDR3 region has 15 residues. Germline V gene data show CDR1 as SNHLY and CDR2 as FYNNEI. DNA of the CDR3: TGTGCCAGCAGTGCCCAGACCTCTGGGGCCAACGTCCTGACTTTC. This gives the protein CASSAQTSGANVLTF. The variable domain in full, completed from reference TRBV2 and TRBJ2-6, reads EPEVTQTPSHQVTQMGQEVILRCVPISNHLYFYWYRQILGQKVEFLVSFYNNEISEKSEIFDDQFSVERPDGSNFTLKIRSTKLEDSAMYFCASSAQTSGANVLTFGAGSRLTVL.

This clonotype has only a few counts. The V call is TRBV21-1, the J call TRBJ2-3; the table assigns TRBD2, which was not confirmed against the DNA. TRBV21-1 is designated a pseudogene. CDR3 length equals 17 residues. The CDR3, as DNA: TGTGCCAGCAGGCCCGTCCCTAGCGGGCCACGCACAGATACGCAGTATTTT. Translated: CASRPVPSGPRTDTQYF.

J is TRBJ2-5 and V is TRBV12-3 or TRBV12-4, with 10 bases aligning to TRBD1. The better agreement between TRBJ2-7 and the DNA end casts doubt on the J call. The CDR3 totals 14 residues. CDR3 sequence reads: CASRPGTGVAEQYF. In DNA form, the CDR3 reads TGTGCCAGCAGGCCCGGGACAGGGGTTGCCGAGCAGTACTTC.

The CDR3, as DNA: TGTGCCAGCAGCAGTCACACTCTAGCGGGGGAGTCCTACGAGCAGTACTTC. It is translated as CASSSHTLAGESYEQYF. The V and J genes are TRBV6-2 or TRBV6-3 and TRBJ2-5; 10 nucleotides line up with TRBD2. The end of the DNA is better explained by TRBJ2-7, so the J call may be wrong. This CDR3 is built from 17 residues. Per the germline V gene, CDR1 is MNHEY and CDR2 is SVGEGT.

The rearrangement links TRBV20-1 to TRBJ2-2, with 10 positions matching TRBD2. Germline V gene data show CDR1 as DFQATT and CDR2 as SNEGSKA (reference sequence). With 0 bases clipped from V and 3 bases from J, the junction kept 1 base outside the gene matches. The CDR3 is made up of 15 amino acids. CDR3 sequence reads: CSARDGTSDTGELFF. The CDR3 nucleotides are TGCAGTGCTAGAGATGGGACTAGCGACACCGGGGAGCTGTTTTTT.

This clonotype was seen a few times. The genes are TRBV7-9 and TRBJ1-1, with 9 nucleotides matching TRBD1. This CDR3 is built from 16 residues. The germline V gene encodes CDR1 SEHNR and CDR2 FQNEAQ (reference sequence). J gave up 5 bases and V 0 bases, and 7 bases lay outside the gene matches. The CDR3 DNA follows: TGTGCCAGCAGCTTAGCTGGAGGAGGACAGGGGACTGAAGCTTTCTTT. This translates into CASSLAGGGQGTEAFF.

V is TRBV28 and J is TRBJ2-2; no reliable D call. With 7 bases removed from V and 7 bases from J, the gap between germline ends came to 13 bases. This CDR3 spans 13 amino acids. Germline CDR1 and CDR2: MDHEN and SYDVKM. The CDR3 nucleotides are TGTGCCAGCAATCAAATGGGCCACGGGGAGCTGTTTTTT. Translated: CASNQMGHGELFF. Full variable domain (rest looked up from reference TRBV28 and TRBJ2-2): DVKVTQSSRYLVKRTGEKVFLECVQDMDHENMFWYRQDPGLGLRLIYFSYDVKMKEKGDIPEGYSVSREKKERFSLILESASTNQTSMYLCASNQMGHGELFFGEGSRLTVL.

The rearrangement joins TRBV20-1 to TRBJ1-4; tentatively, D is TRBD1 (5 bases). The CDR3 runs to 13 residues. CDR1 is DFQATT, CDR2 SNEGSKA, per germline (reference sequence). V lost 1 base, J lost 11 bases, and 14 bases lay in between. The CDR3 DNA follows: TGCAGTGCTAGAGCCAGGGACTTGGATAAACTGTTTTTT. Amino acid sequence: CSARARDLDKLFF.

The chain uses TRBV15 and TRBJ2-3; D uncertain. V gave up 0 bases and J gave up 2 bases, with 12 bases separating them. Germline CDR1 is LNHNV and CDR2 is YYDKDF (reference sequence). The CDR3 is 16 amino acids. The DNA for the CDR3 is TGTGCCACCAGCAGAGACCCTCGGGCCCTCACAGATACGCAGTATTTT. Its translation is CATSRDPRALTDTQYF.

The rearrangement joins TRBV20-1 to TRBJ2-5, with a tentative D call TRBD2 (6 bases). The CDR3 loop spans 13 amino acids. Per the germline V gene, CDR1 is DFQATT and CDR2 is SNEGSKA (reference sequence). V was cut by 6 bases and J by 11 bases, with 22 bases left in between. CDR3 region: CSASHWGENEQYF. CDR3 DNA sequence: TGCAGTGCCTCACATTGGGGGGAAAATGAGCAGTACTTC.

The CDR3 DNA reads TGTGCCAGCAGTTTACCTAGCGGGAGTGGGCTTCTCGGGCAGTTCTTC. Amino acid sequence: CASSLPSGSGLLGQFF. The rearrangement joins TRBV27 to TRBJ2-1, with 10 positions matching TRBD2. V gave up 2 bases and J gave up 12 bases; unmatched junction bases: 13. This CDR3 has 16 amino acids. Germline V lookup: CDR1 MNHEY, CDR2 SMNVEV (reference sequence).